Presented here are 30 T cell receptor beta chains from one specimen sequenced in a study of CD8 T cells in ankylosing spondylitis. Study-wide findings and caveats: A motif in TCR beta, a set of 8 or 9 highly homologous variants, appeared characteristic of ankylosing spondylitis blood.

From the 5' RACE reads, TCRdb called clonotypes with MiXCR, one entry per CDR3 protein. The table includes about 450,000 distinct CDR3 sequences, more than 25% detected once. The antigens of these receptors remain unknown. Input material: blood, either unsorted or a sorted T cell fraction (not recorded which). These receptors were taken from a male donor with ankylosing spondylitis.

This clonotype was observed a handful of times. CDR3 coding DNA: TGTGCCAGCAGCCAAGACCGGGTGGCCTTGGACAATGAGCAGTTCTTC. This sequence encodes CASSQDRVALDNEQFF. V is TRBV3-1 and J is TRBJ2-1, with D unclear. The CDR3 runs 16 residues. Trimming took 0 bases from V and 5 from J, leaving 14 bases between them. CDR1 and CDR2 from the germline V gene are LGHDT and YNNKEL (reference sequence).

The rearrangement uses TRBV20-1 and TRBJ2-7; 11 nucleotides agree with TRBD1. Per the germline V gene, CDR1 is DFQATT and CDR2 is SNEGSKA (reference sequence). The CDR3 runs 15 residues. The V and J ends lost 1 base and 3 bases, in that order; junction bases with no gene match: 5. The CDR3 reads CSARAPGQGDYEQYF. CDR3 bases: TGCAGTGCTAGAGCCCCGGGACAGGGGGACTACGAGCAGTACTTC.

This clonotype was seen more than once but under ten times. The J gene is TRBJ2-4, the V gene TRBV11-2; D is possibly TRBD1 or TRBD2 (5 bases each). V gave up 2 bases and J gave up 5 bases, with 13 bases separating them. Germline loops: CDR1 SGHAT, CDR2 FQNNGV. CDR3 length: 15 residues. The CDR3 nucleotides read TGTGCCAGCAGCTTAAGACGGGGCGAGGAAAACATTCAGTACTTC. Amino acids: CASSLRRGEENIQYF.

This chain uses TRBV5-1 with TRBJ2-1; 8 bases are shared with TRBD2. The CDR3 covers 16 residues. Germline values: CDR1 SGHRS, CDR2 YFSETQ. V lost 4 bases and J lost 6; bases outside the gene matches: 12. The CDR3 DNA reads TGCGCCAGCAGCGGGGGCGGAACTAGCGGACCCAATGAGCAGTTCTTC. Protein: CASSGGGTSGPNEQFF. The variable domain in full, completed from reference TRBV5-1 and TRBJ2-1, reads KAGVTQTPRYLIKTRGQQVTLSCSPISGHRSVSWYQQTPGQGLQFLFEYFSETQRNKGNFPGRFSGRQFSNSRSEMNVSTLELGDSALYLCASSGGGTSGPNEQFFGPGTRLTVL.

The rearrangement uses TRBV18 and TRBJ1-3, with TRBD1 as a possible D gene (6 bases). V was clipped by 3 bases and J by 4 bases, with 13 bases between them. CDR3 length: 15 amino acids. Germline V CDR1 and CDR2: KGHSH, LQKENI. CDR3 sequence reads: CASSPPFQGGNTIYF. The CDR3 DNA reads as TGTGCCAGCTCACCCCCGTTCCAGGGGGGAAACACCATATATTTT.

This rearrangement joins TRBV6-6 to TRBJ1-6; D is undetermined. The CDR3 spans 12 residues. Germline V gene data show CDR1 as MNHNY and CDR2 as SVGAGI (reference sequence). V gave up 6 bases and J gave up 7 bases, with 7 bases separating them. DNA of the CDR3: TGTGCCAGCAGGTTAACCAATTCACCCCTCCACTTT. It specifies CASRLTNSPLHF.

The table lists this clonotype with a few counts. The J gene is TRBJ1-1, the V gene TRBV5-1; D may be TRBD1 (5 bases). V lost 4 bases to trimming and J lost 2 bases, with 12 bases between them. Germline V lookup: CDR1 SGHRS, CDR2 YFSETQ. There are 14 residues in the CDR3. The CDR3: CASSPGPRNTEAFF. The CDR3 region has the DNA TGCGCCAGCAGCCCGGGGCCCAGAAACACTGAAGCTTTCTTT.

The genes are TRBV20-1 and TRBJ2-3; D ambiguous. Deletions cut 5 bases from V and 0 bases from J, with 12 bases between. Germline V gene sequence: CDR1 DFQATT, CDR2 SNEGSKA (reference sequence). The CDR3 runs to 14 residues. This chain's CDR3 is CSAPRLKSTDTQYF. Written as DNA, the CDR3 is TGCAGTGCTCCCCGGTTGAAGAGCACAGATACGCAGTATTTT.

The chain uses TRBV24-1 and TRBJ2-7; 8 bases match TRBD1. With V trimmed by 4 bases and J by 6 bases, 10 bases remained unmatched. Germline-derived CDR1 and CDR2 are KGHDR and SFDVKD. The CDR3 length is 15 residues. Here the CDR3 DNA reads TGTGCCACCAGTGACAAGGACAGGGAACTCGCCGAGCAGTACTTC. As protein: CATSDKDRELAEQYF.

The chain carries TRBV11-2 and TRBJ2-2; D unclear. This CDR3 has 17 residues. Per the germline V gene, CDR1 is SGHAT and CDR2 is FQNNGV. V shed 5 bases and J shed 6 bases, with 22 bases lying between them. The CDR3 is CASSTRHPIERPGELFF. DNA for the CDR3: TGTGCCAGCAGCACAAGACATCCCATCGAGCGACCCGGGGAGCTGTTTTTT. The full variable domain, completed using reference TRBV11-2 and TRBJ2-2, is EAGVAQSPRYKIIEKRQSVAFWCNPISGHATLYWYQQILGQGPKLLIQFQNNGVVDDSQLPKDRFSAERLKGVDSTLKIQPAKLEDSAVYLCASSTRHPIERPGELFFGEGSRLTVL.

This clonotype has more than one count but fewer than ten. J is TRBJ2-3 and V is TRBV25-1; D could derive from TRBD1 or TRBD2 (5 bases each). Trimming cost V 6 bases and J 3 bases, with 13 bases left between them. The CDR3 contains 14 residues. Per the germline V gene, CDR1 is MGHDK and CDR2 is SYGVNS. DNA for the CDR3: TGTGCCAGCAGGAAGGGACGGCAAACAGATACGCAGTATTTT. Translated: CASRKGRQTDTQYF.

The chain uses TRBV20-1 and TRBJ2-2; 7 bases are shared with TRBD1. Germline V gives CDR1 DFQATT, CDR2 SNEGSKA (reference sequence). CDR3 length: 14 residues. J gave up 3 bases and V 3 bases, and 4 bases lay outside the gene matches. The CDR3, as DNA: TGCAGTGCTAGCAGGGGGTGGGACACCGGGGAGCTGTTTTTT. Its protein product is CSASRGWDTGELFF.

The chain uses TRBV20-1 and TRBJ1-1, with no clear D. V lost 3 bases and J lost 0, with 8 bases in between. Germline values: CDR1 DFQATT, CDR2 SNEGSKA (reference sequence). CDR3 length: 13 amino acids. CDR3 coding DNA: TGCAGTGCTAGGGAGGATATGAACACTGAAGCTTTCTTT. This codes for CSAREDMNTEAFF.

This CDR3 is CASSVKETQYF. The CDR3 nucleotides are TGTGCCAGTAGTGTCAAAGAGACCCAGTACTTC. The chain employs TRBV19 and TRBJ2-5; no reliable D call. This CDR3 region has 11 residues. Trimming removed 5 bases at V and 3 bases at J, with 4 bases between. CDR1 is LNHDA, CDR2 SQIVND, per germline (reference sequence).

This chain links TRBV3-1 with TRBJ2-7; 7 nucleotides match TRBD1. J was trimmed by 3 bases and V by 1 base; bases with no gene match: 6. This CDR3 has 15 amino acids. Germline CDR1 is LGHDT and CDR2 is YNNKEL (reference sequence). CDR3 loop: CASSQGGGQFYEQYV. The DNA of the CDR3 is TGTGCCAGCAGCCAAGGTGGGGGACAGTTCTACGAGCAGTACGTC.

This clonotype appeared a few times. V is TRBV7-7 and J is TRBJ2-3; D is uncertain. In germline, CDR1 is SSHAT, CDR2 FNYEAQ (reference sequence). The CDR3 is 14 amino acids. With 5 bases removed from V and 0 bases from J, the gap between germline ends came to 9 bases. Here the CDR3 reads CASSRVGSTDTQYF. The CDR3 region has the DNA TGTGCCAGCAGCCGGGTCGGTAGCACAGATACGCAGTATTTT.

V gene TRBV20-1 combines with J gene TRBJ2-3; D might be TRBD1 (6 bases). The CDR3 length is 14 residues. Germline CDR1 is DFQATT and CDR2 is SNEGSKA (reference sequence). Trimming shortened V by 5 bases and J by 4 bases, and 16 bases separated the two germline ends. As DNA, the CDR3 is TGCAGTGCTCCCAGGGCAGGGGTCGCAGATACGCAGTATTTT. Translation: CSAPRAGVADTQYF.

The chain couples TRBV12-3 or TRBV12-4 to TRBJ2-7, with D perhaps TRBD1 (6 bases). The length of the CDR3 is 13 residues. V dropped 2 bases and J dropped 7 bases, with 12 bases sitting between them. The CDR3 spells CASSLTGLGEQYV. DNA of the CDR3: TGTGCCAGCAGTTTAACAGGGCTAGGGGAGCAGTACGTC.

The gene calls are TRBV12-3 or TRBV12-4 and TRBJ1-2; 10 bases line up with TRBD1. V lost 5 bases and J lost 5; bases outside the gene matches: 8. CDR3 length equals 15 residues. CDR3 sequence: CASSPGQGVIYGYTF. CDR3 nucleotides: TGTGCCAGCAGTCCCGGACAGGGGGTGATTTATGGCTACACCTTC.

This rearrangement joins TRBV19 to TRBJ2-5; D possibly uses TRBD1 or TRBD2 (5 bases each). The CDR3 is made up of 14 amino acids. Trimming took off 9 bases at V and 9 bases at J, with 23 bases between the two ends. Germline V gene data show CDR1 as LNHDA and CDR2 as SQIVND (reference sequence). The CDR3 loop reads CARALDGDQGAQYF. Written as DNA, the CDR3 is TGTGCCAGAGCACTAGACGGAGATCAAGGGGCCCAGTACTTC.

The chain employs TRBV12-3 or TRBV12-4 and TRBJ2-3, with D perhaps TRBD2 (6 bases). The CDR3 is 16 amino acids. The ends were cut back, 5 bases at V and 0 bases at J, with 15 bases in the middle. CDR3: CASSRRTITSTDTQYF. Here the CDR3 DNA reads TGTGCCAGCAGTCGGAGGACTATTACAAGCACAGATACGCAGTATTTT.

V usage is TRBV10-3 and J usage is TRBJ1-5; D remains ambiguous. V shed 4 bases and J shed 0 bases, with 7 bases lying between them. The CDR3 runs to 14 residues. Germline V lookup: CDR1 ENHRY, CDR2 SYGVKD. In DNA, the CDR3 is TGTGCCATCAGTGGGTCGAATAGCAATCAGCCCCAGCATTTT. Its translation is CAISGSNSNQPQHF.

The chain carries TRBV6-1 and TRBJ2-1; possible D gene TRBD1, 7 bases. The V and J ends lost 2 bases and 2 bases respectively, with 19 bases between them. This CDR3 is built from 18 residues. Germline CDR1 and CDR2: MNHNS and SASEGT. This CDR3 reads CASSEYLSGGLTYNEQFF. CDR3 in DNA: TGTGCCAGCAGTGAATACCTGTCAGGGGGGCTAACCTACAATGAGCAGTTCTTC.

V is TRBV29-1 and J is TRBJ1-1; D possibly corresponds to TRBD1 (6 bases). Trimming pared 3 bases from V and 8 bases from J, leaving 10 bases between. From germline, CDR1 is SQVTM and CDR2 ANQGSEA. The CDR3 loop spans 11 amino acids. The CDR3 here is CSVEAGDEAFF. As DNA, the CDR3 is TGCAGCGTTGAGGCAGGGGACGAAGCTTTCTTT.

J is TRBJ2-7 and V is TRBV5-6; 7 nucleotides line up with TRBD1. The CDR3 totals 16 residues. Germline V lookup: CDR1 SGHDT, CDR2 YYEEEE. J gave up 2 bases and V 6 bases, and 14 bases lay outside the gene matches. CDR3 protein: CASTPLGTAITYEQYF. DNA of the CDR3: TGTGCCAGCACCCCCCTGGGGACAGCGATAACCTACGAGCAGTACTTC.

The J gene is TRBJ2-5, the V gene TRBV10-3, with 8 positions matching TRBD2. CDR1 is ENHRY and CDR2 is SYGVKD in the germline V gene. J gave up 5 bases and V 10 bases, and 9 bases lay outside the gene matches. This CDR3 is built from 13 residues. The CDR3 region has the DNA TGTGCCACCACGGGTAGCGGGACGGAGACCCAGTACTTC. Protein sequence: CATTGSGTETQYF.

This chain links TRBV19 with TRBJ2-4; possible D gene TRBD2, 6 bases. V lost 6 bases to trimming and J lost 5 bases, with 20 bases between them. The CDR3 totals 16 residues. Germline values: CDR1 LNHDA, CDR2 SQIVND (reference sequence). CDR3 DNA sequence: TGTGCCAGTAGGCGGGGACCTTCTCCCGGAGAAAACATTCAGTACTTC. It specifies CASRRGPSPGENIQYF.

The sample holds many counts of this clonotype. The V call is TRBV5-1, the J call TRBJ1-1; perhaps TRBD1 as D (6 bases). The length of the CDR3 is 15 residues. Germline CDR1 reads SGHRS; CDR2 reads YFSETQ. The germline V and J ends were trimmed by 7 bases and 7 bases, with 23 bases remaining between them. The CDR3 region has the DNA TGCGCCAGCGGAACAAACGGAAGGACAGAGAATGAAGCTTTCTTT. It is translated as CASGTNGRTENEAFF.

This clonotype was found a few times. The chain recombines TRBV28 with TRBJ1-5, with a weak D call TRBD1 (5 bases). Germline lookup yields CDR1 MDHEN and CDR2 SYDVKM. The CDR3 extends over 16 amino acids. Trimming pared 1 base from V and 2 bases from J, leaving 12 bases between. This CDR3 reads CASSLFGGSGNQPQHF. The CDR3 DNA reads TGTGCCAGCAGTTTATTTGGGGGAAGTGGCAATCAGCCCCAGCATTTT.

This clonotype was observed a few times. This chain uses TRBV12-3 or TRBV12-4 with TRBJ2-3; no firm D call. V lost 4 bases and J 5 bases, leaving 4 bases between the germline ends. The CDR3 extends over 11 amino acids. CDR3 DNA: TGTGCCAGCAGTTACATAGATACGCAGTATTTT. Amino acid sequence: CASSYIDTQYF.